One sample yielded the 14 T cell receptor beta chains listed below, sequenced in a study of T-cell memory formation after mild COVID-19. TCRdb fed the 5' RACE reads into MiXCR, producing one record per CDR3 protein. Of 150,000 to 200,000 distinct CDR3 sequences listed, around 20% are singletons. The source material was PBMCs or a T cell subset sorted from them (not recorded which). The receptors were gathered from a man younger than 35 who had mild COVID-19 (a few samples of this study predate the infection). Cell type and time point are not known.

This clonotype came up many times. V and J are TRBV27 and TRBJ2-2; D gene uncertain. Looked up from germline, CDR1 is MNHEY and CDR2 is SMNVEV (reference sequence). V was pared by 2 bases and J by 4 bases, with 11 bases between. The CDR3 sequence is 15 residues long. The DNA for the CDR3 is TGTGCCAGCAGTTTAATGGGTCCCGGCACCGGGGAGCTGTTTTTT. Translated: CASSLMGPGTGELFF.

This clonotype was detected a few times. This rearrangement joins TRBV11-2 to TRBJ1-4, with TRBD1 as a possible D gene (5 bases). The V end lost 5 bases, the J end lost 6 bases, and 10 bases lay between the germline ends. CDR3 length: 13 residues. Germline CDR1 reads SGHAT; CDR2 reads FQNNGV. CDR3 sequence reads: CASSGRGDEKLFF. In DNA, the CDR3 is TGTGCCAGCAGCGGAAGGGGAGATGAAAAACTGTTTTTT.

This clonotype was counted between two and nine times. The chain uses TRBV30 and TRBJ1-1; D unresolved. This CDR3 region has 10 residues. Trimming cost V 3 bases and J 3 bases, with 2 bases left between them. Germline V gene data show CDR1 as GTSNPN and CDR2 as SVGIG (reference sequence). CDR3 DNA: TGTGCCTGGAGCCACACTGAAGCTTTCTTT. Protein: CAWSHTEAFF. The full variable domain, in which reference TRBV30 and TRBJ1-1 provide the parts outside the CDR3, is SQTIHQWPATLVQPVGSPLSLECTVEGTSNPNLYWYRQAAGRGLQLLFYSVGIGQISSEVPQNLSASRPQDRQFILSSKKLLLSDSGFYLCAWSHTEAFFGQGTRLTVV.

This clonotype was detected only a few times. The V call is TRBV20-1, the J call TRBJ1-6; D might be TRBD1 (6 bases). V lost 4 bases to trimming and J lost 6 bases, with 16 bases between them. This CDR3 contains 15 residues. Germline CDR1 DFQATT, CDR2 SNEGSKA (reference sequence). The CDR3 loop reads CSAIWATGPNSPLHF. CDR3 DNA sequence: TGCAGTGCTATCTGGGCCACAGGGCCTAATTCACCCCTCCACTTT.

Only one count was recorded for this clonotype. V and J are TRBV6-5 and TRBJ2-5, with D uncertain. V lost 7 bases, J lost 0 bases, and 6 bases lay in between. The V gene's germline CDR1 is MNHEY and CDR2 SVGAGI. CDR3 length: 12 residues. The CDR3 sequence is CASTSYQETQYF. The CDR3 DNA reads TGTGCCAGCACCTCGTACCAAGAGACCCAGTACTTC.

In this sample, this clonotype turned up a few times. The chain employs TRBV7-9 and TRBJ2-2, with 7 positions matching TRBD1. V lost 4 bases, J lost 0 bases, and 2 bases stayed unmatched. This CDR3 is built from 15 residues. From germline, CDR1 is SEHNR and CDR2 FQNEAQ (reference sequence). CDR3 coding DNA: TGTGCCAGCAGCTGGGGGACAGCGAACACCGGGGAGCTGTTTTTT. Translation: CASSWGTANTGELFF.

This clonotype occurred many times. The CDR3 coding sequence is TGTGCCAGCAGCTTTACAGGGGCTGGAAACACCATATATTTT. It yields the protein CASSFTGAGNTIYF. The chain uses TRBV7-9 and TRBJ1-3, with 7 bases that match TRBD1. The CDR3 runs to 14 residues. Germline V lookup: CDR1 SEHNR, CDR2 FQNEAQ (reference sequence). The junction had 1 base not matched to a gene; V was cut back by 3 bases and J by 2 bases.

The chain couples TRBV30 to TRBJ1-1, with a tentative D call TRBD1 (6 bases). This CDR3 has 13 residues. V shed 7 bases and J shed 0 bases, with 12 bases lying between them. Per the germline V gene, CDR1 is GTSNPN and CDR2 is SVGIG (reference sequence). The CDR3 nucleotides read TGTGCCTCCGGGGGCAGGGTGAACACTGAAGCTTTCTTT. Translated: CASGGRVNTEAFF.

The J gene is TRBJ1-5, the V gene TRBV20-1; no firm D call. Looked up from germline, CDR1 is DFQATT and CDR2 is SNEGSKA (reference sequence). This CDR3 region has 13 residues. V was trimmed by 3 bases and J by 5 bases, leaving 11 bases between them. The CDR3 nucleotides read TGCAGTGCTAGCGCCGGGATTCATCAGCCCCAGCATTTT. Its protein product is CSASAGIHQPQHF.

V is TRBV7-2 and J is TRBJ1-2; 7 bases match TRBD1. The V gene end was trimmed by 1 base and the J gene end by 8 bases; junction bases not matched to a gene: 10. Germline V CDR1 and CDR2: SGHTA, FQGNSA. CDR3 length equals 15 residues. The CDR3 loop is CASSLGQTGQRGYTF. The CDR3 region has the DNA TGTGCCAGCAGCTTAGGGCAGACGGGACAGCGCGGCTACACCTTC.

This clonotype was seen a handful of times. The J gene is TRBJ2-7, the V gene TRBV4-2; D is perhaps TRBD1 or TRBD2 (6 bases each). The germline V gene encodes CDR1 LGHNA and CDR2 YNFKEQ. The ends were cut back, 0 bases at V and 2 bases at J, with 11 bases in the middle. The CDR3 extends over 15 amino acids. In nucleotides, the CDR3 is TGTGCCAGCAGCCAAGATTACAGGGAGGCCTACGAGCAGTACTTC. This codes for CASSQDYREAYEQYF.

There are a few counts of this clonotype. The rearrangement links TRBV4-3 to TRBJ2-3; possibly TRBD2 for D (6 bases). The CDR3 runs 15 residues. Germline V gene data show CDR1 as LGHNA and CDR2 as YSLEER. V was shortened by 1 base and J by 1 base, with 9 bases between the two germline ends. The CDR3 coding sequence is TGCGCCAGCAGCCAAGGCGCTAGCGGCACAGATACGCAGTATTTT. Translated: CASSQGASGTDTQYF.

This clonotype has just a few counts. The chain couples TRBV12-3 or TRBV12-4 to TRBJ1-4; D is possibly TRBD1 (6 bases). The CDR3 sequence is 15 residues long. Trimming shortened V by 2 bases and J by 8 bases, and 15 bases separated the two germline ends. The CDR3 spells CASSLNGGMGEKLFF. The CDR3 coding sequence is TGTGCCAGCAGTTTAAACGGGGGCATGGGAGAAAAACTGTTTTTT.

This clonotype was detected a few times. V and J are TRBV12-3 or TRBV12-4 and TRBJ2-7; perhaps TRBD1 as D (5 bases). The V gene lost 5 bases and the J gene lost 4 bases, with 12 bases spanning the gap. There are 13 residues in the CDR3. The CDR3: CASSLRQTYEQYF. The CDR3 DNA sequence: TGTGCCAGCAGTCTGCGACAGACATACGAGCAGTACTTC.